One T cell receptor beta chain is described in this entry. This receptor's antigen is unknown. No base quality values were provided; no much bigger clone lies one nucleotide off. These data originate in a study of blood T cell repertoires in COVID-19 (dated by TCRdb to about 2020). About the full investigation: Samples from collaborators originated in the United States, Italy and Spain and spanned both the acute and convalescent phases of COVID-19. Deeply sampled blood TCRbeta repertoires from subjects exposed to, actively infected with, or recovered from COVID-19 were included in the dataset. Nearly every sample came with metadata listing a de-identified subject ID, COVID-19 status, age in years and sex. Where available, HLA class I and class II types were taken from metadata supplied by the sample provider and were not determined by assay-based typing. The prospective study material was composed of cDNA or gDNA derived from T cells, B-cell-depleted T cells, or PBMCs. Samples came from the ongoing ImmuneRACE study (first 160 participants) plus 1,254 subjects from 6 global collaborators. A freely available public database, intended as a resource for researchers studying the immune response to SARS-CoV-2, is where the repertoires were released.

The immunoSEQ Assay, a bias-controlled multiplex PCR, was used to amplify TCRbeta CDR3 regions from genomic DNA. Under the source paper's analysis protocol: Nucleated cell counts per sample were estimated from amplification of reference gene primers within the assay. To quantify the absolute abundance of each unique TCRbeta CDR3 rearrangement, sequence reads were collapsed and filtered. For each sample, productive Simpson clonality was calculated as the square root of Simpson's diversity index across productive rearrangements. TCRdb provides this immuneACCESS table in a form limited to in-frame rearrangements. Some clones are lacking; in checked studies, under half of them reflect an unresolved V gene, and why the rest are absent is not known. V, J and clone size derive from that table, while D and trimming were established from the DNA sequence. The sample table shows fewer than 700,000 clones, and roughly nine tenths are seen once. Less than 9.5% of the sample is taken by the ten largest.

In Seattle, one collaborating source enrolled patients while the infection was active and tracked those patients longitudinally over the course of disease. Whole blood was collected in K2EDTA tubes by collaborating institutions according to the institutions' own protocols. For TCRbeta analysis, collaborators shipped samples as frozen whole blood, isolated PBMCs, or DNA extracted from either of those sample types. General conclusions and limits of the study: Clinical and demographic metadata were provided uncurated, with the amount varying by source and participant.

CDR1 is given as SGHAT and CDR2 as FQNNGV, both from the germline V gene. There are 15 amino acids in the CDR3, from cysteine to phenylalanine inclusive. The CDR3 DNA has 45 bases and is translated from base 1. V is pared back by 3 bases and J by 7 bases, with 16 bases lying between the germline termini. Sequenced: peripheral blood. The chain uses TRBV11-2 and TRBJ2-1; no confident D gene assignment can be made. The clonotype was recovered from a woman aged 50 to 60 with COVID-19, enrolled during active disease. The nucleotides read TGTGCCAGCAGCTTTTTGAGGAGTAATCGTAATGAGCAGTTCTTC. The resulting protein is CASSFLRSNRNEQFF.